The 30 T cell receptor beta chains listed next were all sequenced from one sample in a study of blood T cell repertoires in COVID-19. Only in-frame clones appear in the TCRdb table, and some are missing; sequencing was by immunoSEQ multiplex PCR. The sample has about 160,000 clones, approximately 80% seen once. The sequencing sample was made of PBMCs or T cells enriched from blood (not recorded which). The receptors here all came from a woman aged 45 to 65 who had recovered from COVID-19.

This clone was detected only a few times. This rearrangement joins TRBV4-1 to TRBJ1-3; no clear D gene. The CDR3 is 16 residues long. The V end lost 0 bases, the J end lost 0 bases, and 9 bases lay between the germline ends. Germline V gene lookup returns CDR1 MGHRA and CDR2 YSYEKL. The CDR3 loop reads CASSQDVYFSGNTIYF. In DNA form, the CDR3 reads TGCGCCAGCAGCCAAGATGTGTACTTCTCTGGAAACACCATATATTTT.

This clone was detected once. This chain joins TRBV19 and TRBJ1-1; 10 bases align to TRBD1. In germline, CDR1 is LNHDA, CDR2 SQIVND (reference sequence). The CDR3 is 15 amino acids. V was clipped by 7 bases and J by 6 bases; unmatched bases: 11. Written as DNA, the CDR3 is TGTGCCAGTATTCTATCGGGACAGGGGTTCTCTGAAGCTTTCTTT. This translates into CASILSGQGFSEAFF. The whole variable domain, remainder taken from reference TRBV19 and TRBJ1-1, is DGGITQSPKYLFRKEGQNVTLSCEQNLNHDAMYWYRQDPGQGLRLIYYSQIVNDFQKGDIAEGYSVSREKKESFPLTVTSAQKNPTAFYLCASILSGQGFSEAFFGQGTRLTVV.

The rearrangement joins TRBV4-3 to TRBJ2-3; 9 nucleotides agree with TRBD1. Looked up from germline, CDR1 is LGHNA and CDR2 is YSLEER. V lost 0 bases and J lost 2; bases outside the gene matches: 3. The CDR3 loop spans 16 amino acids. The CDR3 sequence is CASSQDNRGPTDTQYF. CDR3 bases: TGCGCCAGCAGCCAAGATAACAGGGGGCCCACAGATACGCAGTATTTT.

CDR3 bases: TGTGCCAGCAGCCAAGATCCCACCTCGGGGACCCAGTACTTC. The encoded protein is CASSQDPTSGTQYF. The V gene is TRBV3-1 (or the pseudogene TRBV3-2), the J gene TRBJ2-5; D uncertain. This CDR3 comprises 14 residues. CDR1 is LGHDT, CDR2 YNNKEL, per germline (reference sequence). Trimming pared 0 bases from V and 7 bases from J, leaving 12 bases between.

V is TRBV5-4 and J is TRBJ2-3; 10 bases match TRBD2. The CDR3 has 16 amino acids. V lost 3 bases, J lost 3 bases, and 7 bases stayed unmatched. Looked up from germline, CDR1 is SGHNT and CDR2 is YYREEE (reference sequence). The CDR3 sequence: CASSWQRGGETDTQYF. CDR3 sequence (DNA): TGTGCCAGCAGCTGGCAGCGGGGGGGAGAAACAGATACGCAGTATTTT.

CDR3 sequence: CASSRPSGNGIEQYF. The CDR3 DNA is TGTGCCAGTAGTCGGCCTAGCGGGAACGGCATCGAGCAGTACTTC. This chain links TRBV19 with TRBJ2-7, with TRBD2 identical over 9 bases. V trimming: 5 bases; J trimming: 6 bases; junction bases outside the gene matches: 11. Germline V lookup: CDR1 LNHDA, CDR2 SQIVND (reference sequence). The CDR3 totals 15 residues.

This sequence joins TRBV28 and TRBJ1-5, with D maybe TRBD1 (5 bases). Trimming shortened V by 0 bases and J by 4 bases, and 19 bases separated the two germline ends. This CDR3 has 18 amino acids. CDR1 and CDR2 from the germline V gene are MDHEN and SYDVKM. The CDR3 region has the DNA TGTGCCAGCAGTTTATGGCTAGGAGGGGTGAGGGCAAATCAGCCCCAGCATTTT. Translating gives CASSLWLGGVRANQPQHF.

The rearrangement links TRBV3-1 (or the pseudogene TRBV3-2) to TRBJ2-7; 8 bases line up with TRBD2. Per germline, CDR1 LGHDT and CDR2 YNNKEL (reference sequence). V dropped 3 bases and J dropped 1; count of bases not matched to a gene: 5. CDR3 length: 15 residues. CDR3 residues: CASSQVAGRSYEQYF. The DNA for the CDR3 is TGTGCCAGCAGCCAGGTAGCGGGACGTTCCTACGAGCAGTACTTC.

This clone has only one observation. The DNA for the CDR3 is TGTGCCAGCAGCTTCGGGGGGGCTGGAAACACCATATATTTT. This sequence encodes CASSFGGAGNTIYF. The V and J genes are TRBV7-2 and TRBJ1-3, with D perhaps TRBD1 (5 bases). CDR3 size: 14 residues. V gave up 3 bases and J gave up 2 bases, with 8 bases separating them. The germline gives CDR1 SGHTA, CDR2 FQGNSA.

The rearrangement links TRBV7-2 to TRBJ1-3; the match to TRBD1 covers 9 bases. Trimming cost V 1 base and J 2 bases; bases outside gene matches: 3. The CDR3 covers 16 residues. Germline-derived CDR1 and CDR2 are SGHTA and FQGNSA. The CDR3: CASSLGGQGTGNTIYF. CDR3 nucleotides: TGTGCCAGCAGCTTAGGCGGACAGGGGACTGGAAACACCATATATTTT.

The chain employs TRBV9 and TRBJ2-3; 7 nucleotides line up with TRBD2. In germline, CDR1 is SGDLS, CDR2 YYNGEE. The CDR3 is made up of 16 amino acids. J was trimmed by 2 bases and V by 0 bases; bases with no gene match: 6. For the CDR3, the DNA is TGTGCCAGCAGCGTAGGGGCTAGCGGCGCCACAGATACGCAGTATTTT. Translated: CASSVGASGATDTQYF.

This rearrangement joins TRBV28 to TRBJ1-5, with 9 bases fitting TRBD1. Germline V gene data show CDR1 as MDHEN and CDR2 as SYDVKM. This CDR3 is built from 13 residues. The CDR3 nucleotides read TGTGCTACTGACAGGGGGATCAATCAGCCCCAGCATTTT. This codes for CATDRGINQPQHF. Using reference TRBV28 and TRBJ1-5 for the parts outside the CDR3, the full variable domain is DVKVTQSSRYLVKRTGEKVFLECVQDMDHENMFWYRQDPGLGLRLIYFSYDVKMKEKGDIPEGYSVSREKKERFSLILESASTNQTSMYLCATDRGINQPQHFGDGTRLSIL.

This clone has a handful of counts. The chain uses TRBV19 and TRBJ2-5; maybe TRBD1 (6 bases). V was trimmed by 5 bases and J by 4 bases, leaving 11 bases between them. The germline CDR1 and CDR2 sequences are LNHDA and SQIVND (reference sequence). The CDR3 runs to 13 residues. The CDR3 here is CASSVPGVETQYF. CDR3 nucleotide sequence: TGTGCCAGTAGTGTACCAGGGGTAGAGACCCAGTACTTC.

This clone has a single count. V usage is TRBV6-4 and J usage is TRBJ2-2; 9 bases line up with TRBD2. V dropped 6 bases and J dropped 1; count of bases not matched to a gene: 6. The CDR3 loop spans 16 amino acids. The germline V gene encodes CDR1 MRHNA and CDR2 SNTAGT. CDR3 bases: TGTGCCAGCAGCGTACAGACTAGCGGGAACACCGGGGAGCTGTTTTTT. Translating gives CASSVQTSGNTGELFF.

V usage is TRBV28 and J usage is TRBJ1-5, with D unclear. CDR3 length: 14 amino acids. The V gene lost 5 bases and the J gene lost 11 bases, with 19 bases spanning the gap. CDR1 is MDHEN, CDR2 SYDVKM, per germline. The CDR3 nucleotides are TGTGCCAGCAGTCCACGACGGAGTTTCGATTCCCAGCATTTT. It yields the protein CASSPRRSFDSQHF.

The chain joins TRBV7-6 to TRBJ2-3; 10 bases are shared with TRBD2. Germline V CDR1 and CDR2: SGHVS, FNYEAQ. J lost 2 bases, V lost 1 base, and 6 bases had no gene match. This CDR3 region has 17 residues. CDR3 bases: TGTGCCAGCAGCTTAGGACTCACTAGCGGGGCCACAGATACGCAGTATTTT. This codes for CASSLGLTSGATDTQYF.

The chain links TRBV7-2 to TRBJ2-2; TRBD1 is a possible D gene (6 bases). This CDR3 contains 15 residues. In germline, CDR1 is SGHTA, CDR2 FQGNSA. V lost 8 bases and J lost 4, with 17 bases in between. CDR3 DNA sequence: TGTGCCAGCGGCCCCTCTGGGGGCTTCACCGGGGAGCTGTTTTTT. Encoded protein: CASGPSGGFTGELFF.

The chain employs TRBV5-6 and TRBJ2-1; D may be TRBD1 (6 bases). Germline-derived CDR1 and CDR2 are SGHDT and YYEEEE. The V end was cut by 4 bases, the J end by 5 bases, with 19 bases between. This CDR3 has 16 amino acids. Written as DNA, the CDR3 is TGTGCCAGCAGCCCATATACAGGGCGACTAAACAATGAGCAGTTCTTC. Translating it yields CASSPYTGRLNNEQFF. Variable domain in full (rest from reference TRBV5-6 and TRBJ2-1): DAGVTQSPTHLIKTRGQQVTLRCSPKSGHDTVSWYQQALGQGPQFIFQYYEEEERQRGNFPDRFSGHQFPNYSSELNVNALLLGDSALYLCASSPYTGRLNNEQFFGPGTRLTVL.

Written as DNA, the CDR3 is TGTGCCAGCAGCTTAGTGGGGCTTGGCACAGATACGCAGTATTTT. This translates into CASSLVGLGTDTQYF. This chain uses TRBV7-2 with TRBJ2-3, with D perhaps TRBD1 (5 bases). Germline V gene lookup returns CDR1 SGHTA and CDR2 FQGNSA. The V gene lost 1 base and the J gene lost 1 base, with 9 bases spanning the gap. The CDR3 has 15 residues. Drawing the rest from reference TRBV7-2 and TRBJ2-3, the complete variable domain is GAGVSQSPSNKVTEKGKDVELRCDPISGHTALYWYRQSLGQGLEFLIYFQGNSAPDKSGLPSDRFSAERTGGSVSTLTIQRTQQEDSAVYLCASSLVGLGTDTQYFGPGTRLTVL.

The chain combines TRBV9 with TRBJ2-3, with 8 bases identical to TRBD2. This CDR3 contains 17 residues. The germline V gene has CDR1 SGDLS and CDR2 YYNGEE. With V trimmed by 0 bases and J by 8 bases, 14 bases remained unmatched. The CDR3 here is CASSVDRSSGEAITQYF. In DNA form, the CDR3 reads TGTGCCAGCAGCGTAGATAGGAGTAGCGGGGAGGCCATTACGCAGTATTTT.

V is TRBV2 and J is TRBJ2-6; D is unresolved. CDR3 size: 13 residues. Germline CDR1 SNHLY, CDR2 FYNNEI. Between the trimmed V and J ends, which lost 9 bases and 1 base, there was a span of 7 bases. The DNA of the CDR3 is TGTGCCAGTAAGACTTCTGGGGCCAACGTCCTGACTTTC. Amino acids: CASKTSGANVLTF.

The chain has TRBV27 and TRBJ2-1; TRBD2 might be the D (5 bases). V lost 2 bases and J lost 3, with 5 bases in between. The CDR3 contains 13 residues. Germline CDR1 reads MNHEY; CDR2 reads SMNVEV (reference sequence). This chain's CDR3 is CASSLGLYNEQFF. The CDR3 nucleotides are TGTGCCAGCAGTTTAGGACTCTACAATGAGCAGTTCTTC.

V is TRBV6-5 and J is TRBJ1-5, with D uncertain. The CDR3 spans 14 residues. V dropped 5 bases and J dropped 2 bases, with 10 bases sitting between them. Germline V gene sequence: CDR1 MNHEY, CDR2 SVGAGI. The CDR3 nucleotides read TGTGCCAGCAGTAACCTCGGGGGCAATCAGCCCCAGCATTTT. Protein product: CASSNLGGNQPQHF.

V usage is TRBV11-3 and J usage is TRBJ2-2; D remains unclear. Germline-derived CDR1 and CDR2 are SGHNT and YENEEA. V shed 1 base and J shed 4 bases, with 10 bases lying between them. There are 15 residues in the CDR3. CDR3 in amino acids: CASSLVVAGTGELFF. CDR3 nucleotides: TGTGCCAGCAGCTTAGTCGTAGCTGGCACCGGGGAGCTGTTTTTT.

The rearrangement uses TRBV3-1 (or the pseudogene TRBV3-2) and TRBJ1-6, with no clear D. The germline V gene has CDR1 LGHDT and CDR2 YNNKEL (reference sequence). The CDR3 loop spans 15 amino acids. The V and J ends lost 4 bases and 7 bases respectively, with 14 bases between them. DNA of the CDR3: TGTGCCAGCAGCCGATACTTCGAGGTGAATTCACCCCTCCACTTT. Translated, it gives CASSRYFEVNSPLHF.

The V and J genes are TRBV6-6 and TRBJ2-7; 10 bases align to TRBD2. The CDR3 consists of 15 residues. The J segment lost 3 bases and the V segment lost 6 bases, leaving 8 bases of the junction unmatched. Germline V lookup: CDR1 MNHNY, CDR2 SVGAGI (reference sequence). The DNA for the CDR3 is TGTGCCAGCAGACCAAGCGGGGGGGCCGGCTACGAGCAGTACTTC. Amino acid sequence: CASRPSGGAGYEQYF.

The chain's CDR3 is CASSLPAGGSETQYF. CDR3 DNA: TGTGCCAGCAGCCTCCCGGCGGGAGGGTCCGAGACCCAGTACTTC. This chain connects TRBV9 to TRBJ2-5; TRBD2 matches 9 bases. CDR1 is SGDLS and CDR2 is YYNGEE in the germline V gene. V dropped 4 bases and J dropped 5; count of bases not matched to a gene: 9. The CDR3 contains 15 residues.

This chain connects TRBV27 to TRBJ2-7; 8 positions agree with TRBD1. Germline V gene lookup returns CDR1 MNHEY and CDR2 SMNVEV (reference sequence). Losses at the gene ends were 7 bases for V and 6 bases for J; bases not matched to a gene: 17. The CDR3 is made up of 16 amino acids. CDR3 sequence (DNA): TGTGCCAGCATCGATATTCGGACAGGGAGTGCGAGCGAGCAGTACTTC. Residues: CASIDIRTGSASEQYF.

This clone was detected a few times. The rearrangement links TRBV19 to TRBJ1-1; D is perhaps TRBD1 (6 bases). Germline V gene sequence: CDR1 LNHDA, CDR2 SQIVND (reference sequence). Trimming shortened V by 4 bases and J by 0 bases, and 15 bases separated the two germline ends. This CDR3 is 16 amino acids long. Written as DNA, the CDR3 is TGTGCCAGTAGTAGGGGGCCATTTAACATGAACACTGAAGCTTTCTTT. Translating gives CASSRGPFNMNTEAFF. Combining the CDR3 with reference TRBV19 and TRBJ1-1 gives the whole variable domain DGGITQSPKYLFRKEGQNVTLSCEQNLNHDAMYWYRQDPGQGLRLIYYSQIVNDFQKGDIAEGYSVSREKKESFPLTVTSAQKNPTAFYLCASSRGPFNMNTEAFFGQGTRLTVV.

This chain connects TRBV27 to TRBJ2-7; D may be TRBD2 (6 bases). CDR3 length equals 14 residues. Germline V gives CDR1 MNHEY, CDR2 SMNVEV (reference sequence). With 3 bases removed from V and 4 bases from J, the gap between germline ends came to 13 bases. DNA of the CDR3: TGTGCCAGCAGTTTCTCCGGGAGAACGTACGAGCAGTACTTC. Its protein product is CASSFSGRTYEQYF.